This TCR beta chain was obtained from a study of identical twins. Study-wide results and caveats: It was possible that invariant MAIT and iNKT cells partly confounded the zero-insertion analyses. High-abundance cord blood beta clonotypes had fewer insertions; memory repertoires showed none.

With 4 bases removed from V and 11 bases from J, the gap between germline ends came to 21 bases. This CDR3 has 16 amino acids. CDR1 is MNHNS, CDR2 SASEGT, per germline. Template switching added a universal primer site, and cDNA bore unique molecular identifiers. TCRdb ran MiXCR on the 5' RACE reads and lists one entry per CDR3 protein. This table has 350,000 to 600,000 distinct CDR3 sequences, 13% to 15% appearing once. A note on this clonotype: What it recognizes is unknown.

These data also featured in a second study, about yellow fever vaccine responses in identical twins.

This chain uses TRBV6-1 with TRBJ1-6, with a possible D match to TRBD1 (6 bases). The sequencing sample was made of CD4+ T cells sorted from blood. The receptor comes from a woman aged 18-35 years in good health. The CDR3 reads CASSGTVGGGGAPLHF. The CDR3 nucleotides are TGTGCCAGCAGTGGTACGGTGGGGGGAGGGGGGGCACCCCTCCACTTT.